This section outlines one TCR beta chain sequence together with its context. Molecular barcoded adaptors covering alpha/delta and beta/gamma chains were used on approximately 400 ng RNA. TCRdb passed the reads through MiXCR, listing each CDR3 protein once. The table lists 13,000 to 15,000 distinct CDR3 sequences, approximately 20% of them singletons, with 75% to 85% in the top ten. The CDR3 extends over 14 amino acids. Germline CDR1 KGHDR, CDR2 SFDVKD. V gave up 4 bases and J gave up 5 bases, with 12 bases separating them. The sample comes from a study of read filtering for tumor transcriptome and immune sequencing.

This sequence joins TRBV24-1 and TRBJ2-3; D is undetermined. This receptor was identified in a donor aged 40 or older with multiple myeloma. Sequenced input: a population of CD138-negative cells sorted from bone marrow. CDR3 residues: CATSEGRLRDTQYF. CDR3 bases: TGTGCCACCAGTGAGGGCAGATTAAGAGATACGCAGTATTTT.